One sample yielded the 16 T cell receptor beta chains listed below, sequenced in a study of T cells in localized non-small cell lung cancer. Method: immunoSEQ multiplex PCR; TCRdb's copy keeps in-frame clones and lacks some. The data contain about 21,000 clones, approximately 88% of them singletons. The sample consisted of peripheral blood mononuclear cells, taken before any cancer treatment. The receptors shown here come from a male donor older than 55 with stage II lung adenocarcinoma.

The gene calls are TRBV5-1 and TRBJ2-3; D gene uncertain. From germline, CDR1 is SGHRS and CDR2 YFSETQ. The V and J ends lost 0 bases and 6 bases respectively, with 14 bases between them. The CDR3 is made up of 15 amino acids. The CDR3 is CASSLGPPTRDTQYF. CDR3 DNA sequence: TGCGCCAGCAGCTTGGGACCACCCACCAGGGATACGCAGTATTTT. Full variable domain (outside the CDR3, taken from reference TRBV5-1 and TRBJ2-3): KAGVTQTPRYLIKTRGQQVTLSCSPISGHRSVSWYQQTPGQGLQFLFEYFSETQRNKGNFPGRFSGRQFSNSRSEMNVSTLELGDSALYLCASSLGPPTRDTQYFGPGTRLTVL.

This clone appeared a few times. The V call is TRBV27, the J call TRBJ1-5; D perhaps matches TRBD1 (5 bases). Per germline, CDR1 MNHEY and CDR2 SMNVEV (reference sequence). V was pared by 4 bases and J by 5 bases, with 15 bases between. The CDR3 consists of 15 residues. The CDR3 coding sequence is TGTGCCAGCAGTTCACTTTGGGGGGGAGATCAGCCCCAGCATTTT. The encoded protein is CASSSLWGGDQPQHF.

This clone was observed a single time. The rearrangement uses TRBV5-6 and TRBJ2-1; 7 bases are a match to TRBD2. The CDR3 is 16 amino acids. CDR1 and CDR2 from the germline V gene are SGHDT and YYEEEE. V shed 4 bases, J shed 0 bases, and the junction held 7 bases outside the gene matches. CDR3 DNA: TGTGCCAGCAGCCTGGGGACTACAAACTCCTACAATGAGCAGTTCTTC. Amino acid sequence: CASSLGTTNSYNEQFF.

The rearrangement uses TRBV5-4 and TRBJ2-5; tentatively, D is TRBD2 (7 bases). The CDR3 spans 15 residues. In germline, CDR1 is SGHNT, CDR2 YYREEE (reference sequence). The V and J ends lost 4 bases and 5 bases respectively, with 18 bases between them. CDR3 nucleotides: TGTGCCAGCAGCCCCTCCGGGGGGCGCATGGAGACCCAGTACTTC. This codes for CASSPSGGRMETQYF.

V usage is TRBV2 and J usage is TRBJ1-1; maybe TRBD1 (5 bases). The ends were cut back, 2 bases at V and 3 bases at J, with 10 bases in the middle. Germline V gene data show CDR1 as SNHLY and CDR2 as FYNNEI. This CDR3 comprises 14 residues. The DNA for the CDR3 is TGTGCCAGCAGTGAAATCGGCAGGGACACTGAAGCTTTCTTT. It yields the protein CASSEIGRDTEAFF.

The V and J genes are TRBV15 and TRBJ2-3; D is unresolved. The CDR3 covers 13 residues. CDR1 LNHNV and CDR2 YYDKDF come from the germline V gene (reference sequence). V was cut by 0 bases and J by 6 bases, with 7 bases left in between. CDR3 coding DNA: TGTGCCACCAGCAGAGATTTAGAGGATACGCAGTATTTT. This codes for CATSRDLEDTQYF.

CDR3 in amino acids: CASKGAGRTDTQYF. The CDR3 DNA is TGTGCCAGCAAGGGAGCAGGGCGCACAGATACGCAGTATTTT. The rearrangement joins TRBV28 to TRBJ2-3; possibly TRBD1 or TRBD2 for D (5 bases each). Trimming shortened V by 7 bases and J by 1 base, and 12 bases separated the two germline ends. There are 14 residues in the CDR3. Germline V lookup: CDR1 MDHEN, CDR2 SYDVKM.

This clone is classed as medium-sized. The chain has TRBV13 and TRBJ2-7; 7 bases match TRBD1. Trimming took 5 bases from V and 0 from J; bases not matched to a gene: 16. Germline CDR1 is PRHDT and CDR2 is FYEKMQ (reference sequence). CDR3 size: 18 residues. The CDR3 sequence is CASSLRGQSRGSSYEQYF. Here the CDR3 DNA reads TGTGCCAGCAGCCTACGAGGACAGTCCAGGGGGAGCTCCTACGAGCAGTACTTC.

The CDR3 here is CASSFLEQISNQPQHF. CDR3 DNA: TGTGCCAGCAGTTTTTTAGAACAGATTAGCAATCAGCCCCAGCATTTT. The chain couples TRBV28 to TRBJ1-5, with D uncertain. The V gene's germline CDR1 is MDHEN and CDR2 SYDVKM. V was clipped by 3 bases and J by 0 bases, with 12 bases between them. This CDR3 has 16 amino acids. Variable domain in full (rest from reference TRBV28 and TRBJ1-5): DVKVTQSSRYLVKRTGEKVFLECVQDMDHENMFWYRQDPGLGLRLIYFSYDVKMKEKGDIPEGYSVSREKKERFSLILESASTNQTSMYLCASSFLEQISNQPQHFGDGTRLSIL.

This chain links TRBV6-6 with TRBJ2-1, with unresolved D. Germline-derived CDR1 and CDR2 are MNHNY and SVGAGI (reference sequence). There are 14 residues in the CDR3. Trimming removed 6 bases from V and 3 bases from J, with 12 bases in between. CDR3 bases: TGTGCCAGCAGGCCGGGCCAGAACTACAATGAGCAGTTCTTC. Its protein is CASRPGQNYNEQFF.

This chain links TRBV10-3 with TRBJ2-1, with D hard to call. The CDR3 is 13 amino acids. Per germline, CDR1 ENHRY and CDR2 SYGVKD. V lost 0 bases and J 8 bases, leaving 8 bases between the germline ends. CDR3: CAISESNLDEQFF. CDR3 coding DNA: TGTGCCATCAGTGAGTCGAACTTGGATGAGCAGTTCTTC.

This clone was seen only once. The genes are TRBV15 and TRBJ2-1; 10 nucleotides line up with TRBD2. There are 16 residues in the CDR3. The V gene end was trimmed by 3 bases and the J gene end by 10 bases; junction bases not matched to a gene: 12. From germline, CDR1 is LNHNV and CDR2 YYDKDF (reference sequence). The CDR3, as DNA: TGTGCCACCAGCAGGGATCGGGCTAGCGGGGGAGAGGAGCAGTTCTTC. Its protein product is CATSRDRASGGEEQFF.

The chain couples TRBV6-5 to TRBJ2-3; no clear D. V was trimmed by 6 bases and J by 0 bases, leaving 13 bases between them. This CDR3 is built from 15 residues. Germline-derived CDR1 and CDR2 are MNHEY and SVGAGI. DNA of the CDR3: TGTGCCAGCAGACTTGGTATAACTAGCACAGATACGCAGTATTTT. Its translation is CASRLGITSTDTQYF.

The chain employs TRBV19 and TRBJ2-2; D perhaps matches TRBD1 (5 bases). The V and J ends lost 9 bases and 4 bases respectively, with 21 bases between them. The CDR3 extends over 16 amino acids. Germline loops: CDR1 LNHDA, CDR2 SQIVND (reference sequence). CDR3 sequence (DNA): TGTGCCAGCCACCGGGCAGGGAAGGGCGGCACCGGGGAGCTGTTTTTT. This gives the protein CASHRAGKGGTGELFF.

In nucleotides, the CDR3 is TGTGCCAGCAGTTCTCCCAAGGGGCAACAAGAGACCCAGTACTTC. It yields the protein CASSSPKGQQETQYF. The chain links TRBV27 to TRBJ2-5, with D maybe TRBD1 (5 bases). Trimming removed 4 bases from V and 2 bases from J, with 14 bases in between. The CDR3 is 15 amino acids. Germline V gene sequence: CDR1 MNHEY, CDR2 SMNVEV (reference sequence).

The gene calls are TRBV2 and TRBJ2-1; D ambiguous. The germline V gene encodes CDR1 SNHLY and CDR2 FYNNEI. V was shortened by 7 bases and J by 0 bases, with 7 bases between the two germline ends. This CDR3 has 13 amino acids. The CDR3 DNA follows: TGTGCCAGCACCGTCGACTCCTACAATGAGCAGTTCTTC. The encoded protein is CASTVDSYNEQFF.